This T cell receptor beta chain was captured in a study of human T cells and chemical hapten exposure. It was the library that attached unique molecular identifiers to individual cDNA molecules. TCRdb ran MiXCR on the RACE reads and lists one entry per CDR3 protein. Counted here are 40,000 or so distinct CDR3 sequences, about 11% occurring once; the ten biggest clones make up about 6%. This clonotype has more than one count but fewer than ten. Time point of the sample: pre-sensitization, week 0. Treatment noted: therapeutic diphenylcyclopropenone sensitization with weekly scalp DPC. The V end was cut by 0 bases, the J end by 0 bases, with 7 bases between. From germline, CDR1 is LGHNA and CDR2 YSLEER. The CDR3 consists of 15 residues.

The V call is TRBV4-3, the J call TRBJ2-3, with no clear D. The sequence was collected from a young man with alopecia areata. Some clones in this sample may be carry-over from other donors' samples. The sample was whole blood, taken in connection with sensitization to the hapten diphenylcyclopropenone (DPC). This CDR3 reads CASSQDRRSTDTQYF. CDR3 nucleotide sequence: TGCGCCAGCAGCCAAGATCGTAGGAGCACAGATACGCAGTATTTT.